The 14 T cell receptor beta chains below come from one sample, sequenced in a study of cytomegalovirus exposure and HLA in healthy donors. The PCR had 60 Vbeta and 13 Jbeta primers. Some clones are missing from TCRdb's copy, which holds only in-frame ones; the method was immunoSEQ multiplex PCR. The table includes about 250,000 clones, more than 75% detected once. Sequencing used PBMCs. All receptors come from a girl aged 2 to 10 in good health and CMV-seronegative.

This chain links TRBV11-2 with TRBJ1-2; D unresolved. Germline CDR1 SGHAT, CDR2 FQNNGV. V was pared by 0 bases and J by 0 bases, with 8 bases between. This CDR3 contains 15 residues. Written as DNA, the CDR3 is TGTGCCAGCAGCTTAGAGGGCAAGGCTAACTATGGCTACACCTTC. Translating gives CASSLEGKANYGYTF.

This clone occurred once. The chain couples TRBV12-5 to TRBJ2-1, with 7 bases lining up with TRBD2. The CDR3 spans 17 residues. V shed 0 bases, J shed 4 bases, and the junction held 9 bases outside the gene matches. Germline V gene lookup returns CDR1 LGHNT and CDR2 FRNRAP. For the CDR3, the DNA is TGTGCTAGTGGTTTGGTACGGGGGGTTGACCTATACAATGAGCAGTTCTTC. It codes for CASGLVRGVDLYNEQFF.

The V and J genes are TRBV6-1 and TRBJ2-3, with unresolved D. Germline V gene lookup returns CDR1 MNHNS and CDR2 SASEGT. This CDR3 contains 15 residues. V was cut by 6 bases and J by 0 bases, with 13 bases left in between. The CDR3 bases are TGTGCCAGCAGAGACCACAGTGCTAGCACAGATACGCAGTATTTT. It codes for CASRDHSASTDTQYF.

The V gene is TRBV21-1, the J gene TRBJ1-3; no DNA check was done on the table's D call, TRBD1. TRBV21-1 is deemed a pseudogene. The CDR3 consists of 15 residues. In DNA, the CDR3 is TGTGCCAGCAGCTCACGACAGGGGTCTGGAAACACCATATATTTT. It is translated as CASSSRQGSGNTIYF.

For the CDR3, the DNA is TGCGCCAGCAGCTCTCATAGCGGGGGTGCCCTGTACTTC. Residues: CASSSHSGGALYF. The chain couples TRBV5-1 to TRBJ2-7; 9 bases agree with TRBD2. Germline assignment: CDR1 SGHRS and CDR2 YFSETQ. The CDR3 is 13 amino acids. J lost 12 bases, V lost 3 bases, and 10 bases had no gene match.

Comments on this clone: This specimen includes other DNA sequences encoding the same CDR3. This chain links TRBV29-1 with TRBJ1-2, with TRBD1 matching 7 bases. J was trimmed by 0 bases and V by 3 bases; bases with no gene match: 4. The CDR3 is made up of 14 amino acids. Germline values: CDR1 SQVTM, CDR2 ANQGSEA. The CDR3 spells CSVDLTGTNYGYTF. The CDR3 DNA follows: TGCAGCGTTGACCTGACAGGGACTAACTATGGCTACACCTTC.

The chain combines TRBV7-2 with TRBJ2-2; 14 nucleotides align to TRBD2. The CDR3 loop spans 19 amino acids. The V gene end was trimmed by 2 bases and the J gene end by 5 bases; junction bases not matched to a gene: 10. CDR1 is SGHTA, CDR2 FQGNSA, per germline. The CDR3 region has the DNA TGTGCCAGCAGCTTAAACCGTCTGACTAGCGGGAGGGGAACCGGGGAGCTGTTTTTT. Encoded protein: CASSLNRLTSGRGTGELFF.

This rearrangement joins TRBV30 to TRBJ1-5, with 10 bases aligning to TRBD1. V lost 1 base, J lost 9 bases, and 6 bases stayed unmatched. CDR1 is GTSNPN, CDR2 SVGIG, per germline (reference sequence). This CDR3 contains 14 residues. The CDR3 spells CAWSEDRGFGPQHF. Written as DNA, the CDR3 is TGTGCCTGGAGTGAGGACAGGGGGTTTGGGCCCCAGCATTTT.

CDR3 sequence reads: CASSPPFLRDTEAFF. The DNA of the CDR3 is TGTGCCAGCTCACCACCGTTTTTGCGTGACACTGAAGCTTTCTTT. The chain has TRBV18 and TRBJ1-1, with unresolved D. The germline CDR1 and CDR2 sequences are KGHSH and LQKENI. Trimming stripped 0 bases from V and 3 bases from J, with 11 bases between. The CDR3 covers 15 residues.

V and J are TRBV5-4 and TRBJ1-2, with 8 bases that match TRBD1. The CDR3 runs to 16 residues. The germline V gene encodes CDR1 SGHNT and CDR2 YYREEE (reference sequence). Unmatched junction bases numbered 12, after V lost 4 bases and J lost 4 bases. CDR3 coding DNA: TGTGCCAGCAGCCCTTCGAGGGACAGGACCGCCTATGGCTACACCTTC. Its translation is CASSPSRDRTAYGYTF.

The chain carries TRBV5-8 and TRBJ2-1, with D possibly being TRBD2 (5 bases). Germline V lookup: CDR1 SGHTS, CDR2 YDEGEE. V was cut by 5 bases and J by 2 bases, with 14 bases left in between. The CDR3 consists of 15 residues. The CDR3 here is CASSHEGEPYNEQFF. DNA of the CDR3: TGTGCCAGCAGTCACGAGGGAGAGCCCTACAATGAGCAGTTCTTC.

V gene TRBV7-9 combines with J gene TRBJ1-2, with a possible D match to TRBD1 (6 bases). Trimming took off 8 bases at V and 8 bases at J, with 18 bases between the two ends. Germline loops: CDR1 SEHNR, CDR2 FQNEAQ (reference sequence). The CDR3 is 13 amino acids. In nucleotides, the CDR3 is TGTGCCAGCCTGAGCTCGGACAGCTGGGGCTACACCTTC. Translating it yields CASLSSDSWGYTF. The full variable domain, rest sourced from reference TRBV7-9 and TRBJ1-2, is DTGVSQNPRHKITKRGQNVTFRCDPISEHNRLYWYRQTLGQGPEFLTYFQNEAQLEKSRLLSDRFSAERPKGSFSTLEIQRTEQGDSAMYLCASLSSDSWGYTFGSGTRLTVV.

This chain connects TRBV15 to TRBJ2-7; D is possibly TRBD1 (6 bases). The V and J ends lost 0 bases and 5 bases respectively, with 14 bases between them. The CDR3 totals 15 residues. Germline V gene lookup returns CDR1 LNHNV and CDR2 YYDKDF (reference sequence). CDR3 protein: CATSRDPLRGNEQYF. CDR3 DNA: TGTGCCACCAGCAGAGATCCTCTCAGGGGAAACGAGCAGTACTTC.

This chain connects TRBV7-2 to TRBJ1-2; TRBD1 might be the D (5 bases). V dropped 5 bases and J dropped 2 bases, with 15 bases sitting between them. The CDR3 contains 15 residues. The germline V gene has CDR1 SGHTA and CDR2 FQGNSA. The CDR3 nucleotides are TGTGCCAGCAGCACACGTGACAGATTAAACTATGGCTACACCTTC. Encoded protein: CASSTRDRLNYGYTF. Full variable domain (outside the CDR3, taken from reference TRBV7-2 and TRBJ1-2): GAGVSQSPSNKVTEKGKDVELRCDPISGHTALYWYRQSLGQGLEFLIYFQGNSAPDKSGLPSDRFSAERTGGSVSTLTIQRTQQEDSAVYLCASSTRDRLNYGYTFGSGTRLTVV.